The 17 T cell receptor beta chains below were found in one sample sequenced in a study of OX40 agonist ivuxolimab in advanced cancers. TCRdb keeps only in-frame clones here, not all; method: immunoSEQ multiplex PCR. The data hold about 48,000 clones, with under 85% observed a single time. The sequenced sample was CD4+ or CD8+ T cells sorted from blood, obtained in a trial of the OX40 agonist ivuxolimab. These receptors were collected from an adult with an advanced solid tumor such as melanoma, head and neck, liver or kidney cancer.

The chain recombines TRBV27 with TRBJ1-4, with a tentative D call TRBD1 (5 bases). Trimming left V 4 bases short and J 10 bases short, with 25 bases between. This CDR3 comprises 17 residues. Germline V CDR1 and CDR2: MNHEY, SMNVEV (reference sequence). The CDR3 loop reads CASSYLSGPGYAPKLFF. The DNA for the CDR3 is TGTGCCAGCAGTTACCTGTCGGGACCCGGCTATGCTCCAAAACTGTTTTTT.

The chain joins TRBV5-4 to TRBJ1-3, with D possibly matching TRBD1 (6 bases). The CDR3 loop spans 16 amino acids. Germline CDR1 and CDR2: SGHNT and YYREEE (reference sequence). Trimming took off 0 bases at V and 0 bases at J, with 10 bases between the two ends. The CDR3 coding sequence is TGTGCCAGCAGCTTGGGACAGGTCCGCTCTGGAAACACCATATATTTT. Protein product: CASSLGQVRSGNTIYF.

The chain combines TRBV6-1 with TRBJ1-5; 9 nucleotides align to TRBD1. Germline CDR1 and CDR2: MNHNS and SASEGT. This CDR3 spans 15 amino acids. The junction had 7 bases not matched to a gene; V was cut back by 7 bases and J by 3 bases. CDR3 amino acids: CASILDRGVNQPQHF. CDR3 nucleotide sequence: TGTGCCAGCATTTTAGACAGGGGGGTCAATCAGCCCCAGCATTTT.

The rearrangement links TRBV15 to TRBJ2-6; no clear D gene. The V gene's germline CDR1 is LNHNV and CDR2 YYDKDF (reference sequence). The CDR3 is made up of 15 amino acids. Trimming removed 0 bases from V and 1 base from J, with 4 bases in between. The CDR3 spells CATSRDQSGANVLTF. The CDR3 coding sequence is TGTGCCACCAGCAGAGATCAGTCTGGGGCCAACGTCCTGACTTTC.

The chain combines TRBV7-9 with TRBJ1-4, with D uncertain. Per germline, CDR1 SEHNR and CDR2 FQNEAQ (reference sequence). With 2 bases removed from V and 1 base from J, the gap between germline ends came to 2 bases. The CDR3 is made up of 13 amino acids. This chain's CDR3 is CASSLKTNEKLFF. The CDR3 DNA sequence: TGTGCCAGCAGCTTAAAAACTAATGAAAAACTGTTTTTT. Full variable domain (remainder filled in from reference TRBV7-9 and TRBJ1-4): DTGVSQNPRHKITKRGQNVTFRCDPISEHNRLYWYRQTLGQGPEFLTYFQNEAQLEKSRLLSDRFSAERPKGSFSTLEIQRTEQGDSAMYLCASSLKTNEKLFFGSGTQLSVL.

The chain has TRBV19 and TRBJ2-7; 11 nucleotides match TRBD1. The CDR3 length is 15 residues. CDR1 and CDR2 (germline): LNHDA, SQIVND (reference sequence). V was pared by 3 bases and J by 0 bases, with 1 base of the junction left unmatched. CDR3 bases: TGTGCCAGTAGTATGGGGACAGGGGGCTCCTACGAGCAGTACTTC. Translating it yields CASSMGTGGSYEQYF. Combining the CDR3 with reference TRBV19 and TRBJ2-7 gives the whole variable domain DGGITQSPKYLFRKEGQNVTLSCEQNLNHDAMYWYRQDPGQGLRLIYYSQIVNDFQKGDIAEGYSVSREKKESFPLTVTSAQKNPTAFYLCASSMGTGGSYEQYFGPGTRLTVT.

V usage is TRBV7-3 and J usage is TRBJ2-2; D gene uncertain. Trimming pared 0 bases from V and 4 bases from J, leaving 9 bases between. The CDR3 runs 15 residues. Germline V gene sequence: CDR1 SGHTA, CDR2 FQGTGA. The CDR3 nucleotides read TGTGCCAGCAGCTTAACGAGCCTGCCCACCGGGGAGCTGTTTTTT. Protein product: CASSLTSLPTGELFF.

The rearrangement joins TRBV5-5 to TRBJ2-5; 7 nucleotides agree with TRBD1. Germline V gene lookup returns CDR1 SGHKS and CDR2 YYEKEE (reference sequence). This CDR3 contains 16 residues. V lost 0 bases to trimming and J lost 2 bases; unmatched junction nucleotides: 7. The CDR3 nucleotides read TGTGCCAGCAGCTTGGGAGGGGGCGGTAGACAAGAGACCCAGTACTTC. This codes for CASSLGGGGRQETQYF.

The rearrangement joins TRBV5-1 to TRBJ2-5; perhaps TRBD1 as D (5 bases). The CDR3 has 17 residues. V gave up 1 base and J gave up 4 bases, with 20 bases separating them. CDR1 is SGHRS and CDR2 is YFSETQ in the germline V gene. The CDR3 sequence is CASSLYSDTTSGETQYF. The DNA for the CDR3 is TGCGCCAGCAGCTTGTACTCGGACACTACCTCGGGAGAGACCCAGTACTTC.

The rearrangement links TRBV9 to TRBJ1-1, with D unresolved. This CDR3 has 15 residues. CDR1 is SGDLS, CDR2 YYNGEE, per germline. The ends were cut back, 3 bases at V and 0 bases at J, with 12 bases in the middle. The CDR3 nucleotides are TGTGCCAGCAGCGGAGAGGCTTTGTTGAACACTGAAGCTTTCTTT. This translates into CASSGEALLNTEAFF.

The V gene is TRBV7-2, the J gene TRBJ2-1, with D hard to call. Trimming took off 4 bases at V and 9 bases at J, with 4 bases between the two ends. Germline V CDR1 and CDR2: SGHTA, FQGNSA. The CDR3 spans 10 residues. The CDR3 DNA is TGTGCCAGCAGCTCCGTTGAGCAGTTCTTC. It codes for CASSSVEQFF.

The gene calls are TRBV6-5 and TRBJ1-5; D possibly corresponds to TRBD1 (5 bases). CDR1 is MNHEY and CDR2 is SVGAGI in the germline V gene. This CDR3 spans 14 amino acids. V gave up 3 bases and J gave up 5 bases, with 11 bases separating them. The CDR3 nucleotides read TGTGCCAGCAGTTATATGGTGGGGGATCAGCCCCAGCATTTT. Protein: CASSYMVGDQPQHF.

The rearrangement uses TRBV6-5 and TRBJ2-6; D gene unclear. Germline assignment: CDR1 MNHEY and CDR2 SVGAGI. V was trimmed by 0 bases and J by 0 bases, leaving 6 bases between them. The CDR3 runs 16 residues. CDR3 residues: CASSYSQFSGANVLTF. CDR3 in DNA: TGTGCCAGCAGTTACTCTCAATTCTCTGGGGCCAACGTCCTGACTTTC.

The rearrangement links TRBV6-5 to TRBJ1-4; TRBD1 might be the D (5 bases). There are 15 residues in the CDR3. Germline CDR1 is MNHEY and CDR2 is SVGAGI. Trimming removed 6 bases from V and 8 bases from J, with 19 bases in between. CDR3 DNA sequence: TGTGCCAGCAGCGCTACCGGGACTTGGAAGGAAAAACTGTTTTTT. It specifies CASSATGTWKEKLFF.

The chain joins TRBV5-1 to TRBJ2-1; perhaps TRBD1 as D (6 bases). V was cut by 4 bases and J by 9 bases, with 17 bases left in between. Germline V CDR1 and CDR2: SGHRS, YFSETQ. The CDR3 has 14 amino acids. CDR3 region: CASSQRTDQGEQFF. The CDR3 DNA follows: TGCGCCAGCAGCCAGAGGACAGATCAGGGTGAGCAGTTCTTC. Full variable domain (rest looked up from reference TRBV5-1 and TRBJ2-1): KAGVTQTPRYLIKTRGQQVTLSCSPISGHRSVSWYQQTPGQGLQFLFEYFSETQRNKGNFPGRFSGRQFSNSRSEMNVSTLELGDSALYLCASSQRTDQGEQFFGPGTRLTVL.

This rearrangement joins TRBV7-3 to TRBJ2-7, with 9 bases lining up with TRBD2. CDR3 size: 19 residues. Losses at the gene ends were 7 bases for V and 3 bases for J; bases not matched to a gene: 22. The germline V gene encodes CDR1 SGHTA and CDR2 FQGTGA. The chain's CDR3 is CASTPTRILAGPRLYEQYF. The CDR3 DNA reads as TGTGCCAGCACCCCGACGAGGATACTAGCGGGTCCCCGGCTCTACGAGCAGTACTTC.

V is TRBV5-1 and J is TRBJ2-3, with 10 nucleotides matching TRBD2. The CDR3 sequence is 16 residues long. V was clipped by 0 bases and J by 1 base; unmatched bases: 2. Looked up from germline, CDR1 is SGHRS and CDR2 is YFSETQ. This CDR3 is CASSLGLAGGTDTQYF. The CDR3 DNA sequence: TGCGCCAGCAGCTTGGGTCTAGCGGGGGGCACAGATACGCAGTATTTT.